Below are 3 T cell receptor beta chains sequenced from a single sample in a study of control samples from healthy donors and cancer patients (dated by TCRdb to the early 2020s). The method was the immunoSEQ multiplex PCR assay. TCRdb took over this immuneACCESS table, retaining in-frame rearrangements with V and J assigned. Such tables are incomplete; in checked studies, under half of the missing clones stem from an unresolved V gene, and the remainder is unexplained. Within this sample are 150,000 to 200,000 clones, with 91% of them counted one time only. The top ten hold approximately 2% of the sample. The sequenced sample was blood. The source of these receptors is a woman in her thirties or forties in good health.

The rearrangement joins TRBV29-1 to TRBJ1-5; 7 bases line up with TRBD1. The CDR3 runs 13 residues. V lost 5 bases to trimming and J lost 5 bases; unmatched junction nucleotides: 6. Germline V gene sequence: CDR1 SQVTM, CDR2 ANQGSEA. The CDR3 sequence: CSVKDRLDQPQHF. The CDR3 DNA is TGCAGCGTTAAGGACAGGCTCGATCAGCCCCAGCATTTT.

This chain connects TRBV9 to TRBJ2-2; 7 nucleotides match TRBD1. Trimming removed 5 bases from V and 4 bases from J; junction bases left unmatched: 11. The CDR3 has 16 residues. Germline V gene sequence: CDR1 SGDLS, CDR2 YYNGEE. CDR3 coding DNA: TGTGCCAGCAGTGCAAGGGGGCCCGACATCACCGGGGAGCTGTTTTTT. Residues: CASSARGPDITGELFF. The whole variable domain, remainder taken from reference TRBV9 and TRBJ2-2, is DSGVTQTPKHLITATGQRVTLRCSPRSGDLSVYWYQQSLDQGLQFLIQYYNGEERAKGNILERFSAQQFPDLHSELNLSSLELGDSALYFCASSARGPDITGELFFGEGSRLTVL.

The genes are TRBV7-2 and TRBJ1-2; possibly TRBD1 for D (6 bases). Germline V CDR1 and CDR2: SGHTA, FQGNSA. CDR3 size: 13 residues. Trimming cost V 5 bases and J 6 bases, with 13 bases left between them. This CDR3 reads CASSQNREDGYTF. CDR3 DNA sequence: TGTGCCAGCAGCCAGAACAGGGAAGATGGCTACACCTTC.